Shown below are 12 T cell receptor beta chains from a single sample sequenced in a study of blood T cell repertoires in COVID-19. Using immunoSEQ multiplex PCR, the repertoire was profiled, and TCRdb retains in-frame clones only, with some absent. The sample has nearly 200,000 clones, approximately 84% seen once. Sample: peripheral blood. Every receptor here comes from a human donor with acute or convalescent COVID-19. The donor label of this sample is uncertain.

The genes are TRBV3-1 (or the pseudogene TRBV3-2) and TRBJ2-1, with TRBD2 identical over 9 bases. Germline V gene lookup returns CDR1 LGHDT and CDR2 YNNKEL (reference sequence). The CDR3 extends over 17 amino acids. Trimming at V came to 1 base and at J to 1 base, leaving 5 bases not matched to a gene. The CDR3 sequence: CASSQVPSGTSYNEQFF. The CDR3, as DNA: TGTGCCAGCAGCCAAGTGCCTAGCGGGACGTCCTACAATGAGCAGTTCTTC.

The chain recombines TRBV18 with TRBJ1-3; D perhaps matches TRBD1 (5 bases). The V end lost 3 bases, the J end lost 2 bases, and 14 bases lay between the germline ends. The CDR3 has 16 residues. The germline V gene has CDR1 KGHSH and CDR2 LQKENI. The CDR3 spells CASSPAGVVAGNTIYF. The CDR3 nucleotides are TGTGCCAGCTCACCGGCGGGGGTTGTCGCTGGAAACACCATATATTTT.

The chain has TRBV23-1 and TRBJ2-7; 8 nucleotides agree with TRBD2. TRBV23-1 is an ORF for which the function is uncertain. The CDR3 contains 15 residues. V trimming: 2 bases; J trimming: 2 bases; junction bases outside the gene matches: 5. The CDR3 coding sequence is TGCGCCAGCAGTCAACCGGGAGGGGGGCCCTACGAGCAGTACTTC. This translates into CASSQPGGGPYEQYF.

The genes are TRBV24-1 and TRBJ2-7; 7 bases line up with TRBD2. From germline, CDR1 is KGHDR and CDR2 SFDVKD. The CDR3 extends over 19 amino acids. With 3 bases clipped from V and 1 base from J, the junction kept 17 bases outside the gene matches. CDR3: CATSDPEKLLATGSYEQYF. The CDR3 nucleotides are TGTGCCACCAGTGATCCCGAAAAGCTACTAGCGACCGGGTCCTACGAGCAGTACTTC.

The gene calls are TRBV19 and TRBJ2-2; D perhaps matches TRBD2 (6 bases). Germline-derived CDR1 and CDR2 are LNHDA and SQIVND (reference sequence). The V end lost 5 bases, the J end lost 4 bases, and 11 bases lay between the germline ends. This CDR3 region has 14 residues. CDR3 in DNA: TGTGCCAGTAGTGTGGCGGGAATCACCGGGGAGCTGTTTTTT. This codes for CASSVAGITGELFF.

On this clone itself: Other DNA sequences from this sample encode an identical CDR3 as well. The CDR3 is CATSDLTRTDTQYF. CDR3 bases: TGTGCCACCAGTGATTTGACCCGGACAGATACGCAGTATTTT. This chain uses TRBV24-1 with TRBJ2-3, with D uncertain. V gave up 0 bases and J gave up 3 bases, with 6 bases separating them. Looked up from germline, CDR1 is KGHDR and CDR2 is SFDVKD. CDR3 length: 14 residues.

V usage is TRBV27 and J usage is TRBJ2-3, with TRBD1 as a possible D gene (6 bases). CDR1 is MNHEY and CDR2 is SMNVEV in the germline V gene (reference sequence). The CDR3 is 16 amino acids. The V end was cut by 4 bases, the J end by 2 bases, with 16 bases between. CDR3 in DNA: TGTGCCAGCAGTTCGAATCAGGGGCTAGCCACAGATACGCAGTATTTT. Its protein product is CASSSNQGLATDTQYF.

The chain couples TRBV4-2 to TRBJ1-4; 10 bases match TRBD1. Trimming took 7 bases from V and 3 from J; bases not matched to a gene: 5. Germline CDR1 and CDR2: LGHNA and YNFKEQ. This CDR3 is 15 amino acids long. CDR3 in amino acids: CASIPGQGANEKLFF. As DNA, the CDR3 is TGTGCCAGCATTCCCGGACAGGGGGCTAATGAAAAACTGTTTTTT.

The V gene is TRBV24-1, the J gene TRBJ2-5, with D hard to call. Trimming removed 4 bases from V and 5 bases from J, with 13 bases in between. CDR1 is KGHDR, CDR2 SFDVKD, per germline. The CDR3 covers 14 residues. The CDR3 region has the DNA TGTGCCACCAGTGACCCTGACACCCGTGAGACCCAGTACTTC. It is translated as CATSDPDTRETQYF.

This clone has only one observation. Here the CDR3 DNA reads TGTGCCCGTCGAAGACAGGGGGGCACAGATACGCAGTATTTT. Protein sequence: CARRRQGGTDTQYF. The chain recombines TRBV21-1 with TRBJ2-3; the table's D call, TRBD1, has no DNA check behind it. TRBV21-1 is classified as a pseudogene. The CDR3 is made up of 14 amino acids.

The chain carries TRBV28 and TRBJ1-2; tentatively, D is TRBD1 (5 bases). Per the germline V gene, CDR1 is MDHEN and CDR2 is SYDVKM. Trimming took off 8 bases at V and 4 bases at J, with 14 bases between the two ends. The CDR3 covers 13 residues. CDR3: CASARRGGYGYTF. CDR3 coding DNA: TGTGCCAGCGCCCGACGGGGGGGCTATGGCTACACCTTC.

The genes are TRBV6-5 and TRBJ2-5; TRBD1 aligns across 8 bases. Germline CDR1 and CDR2: MNHEY and SVGAGI. The CDR3 is made up of 16 amino acids. The junction had 13 bases not matched to a gene; V was cut back by 4 bases and J by 6 bases. CDR3 in DNA: TGTGCCAGCAGTTTCTTAACAGGGGGACCTTTGCAGACCCAGTACTTC. Protein sequence: CASSFLTGGPLQTQYF.